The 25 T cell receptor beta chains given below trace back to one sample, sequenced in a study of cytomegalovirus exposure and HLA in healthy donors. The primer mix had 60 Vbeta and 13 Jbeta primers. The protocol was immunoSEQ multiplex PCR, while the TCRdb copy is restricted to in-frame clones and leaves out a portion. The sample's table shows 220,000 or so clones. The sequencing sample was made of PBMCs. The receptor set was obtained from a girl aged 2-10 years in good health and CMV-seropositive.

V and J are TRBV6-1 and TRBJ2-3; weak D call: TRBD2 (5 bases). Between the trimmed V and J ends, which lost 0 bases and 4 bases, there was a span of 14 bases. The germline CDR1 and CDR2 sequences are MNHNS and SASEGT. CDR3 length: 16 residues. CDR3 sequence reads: CASSEARGSGADTQYF. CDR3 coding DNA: TGTGCCAGCAGTGAAGCGCGAGGGAGTGGGGCAGATACGCAGTATTTT.

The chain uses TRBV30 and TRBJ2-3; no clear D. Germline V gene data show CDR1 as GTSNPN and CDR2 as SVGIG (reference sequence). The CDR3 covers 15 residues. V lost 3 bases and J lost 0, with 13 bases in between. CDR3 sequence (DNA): TGTGCCTGGAGCACCCAAGGCGGCAGCACAGATACGCAGTATTTT. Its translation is CAWSTQGGSTDTQYF.

The CDR3 spells CSVVKSSYNEQFF. CDR3 DNA: TGCAGCGTTGTCAAGAGCTCCTACAATGAGCAGTTCTTC. The chain couples TRBV29-1 to TRBJ2-1; no reliable D call. CDR3 length: 13 residues. The germline V and J ends were trimmed by 4 bases and 0 bases, with 7 bases remaining between them. Per germline, CDR1 SQVTM and CDR2 ANQGSEA.

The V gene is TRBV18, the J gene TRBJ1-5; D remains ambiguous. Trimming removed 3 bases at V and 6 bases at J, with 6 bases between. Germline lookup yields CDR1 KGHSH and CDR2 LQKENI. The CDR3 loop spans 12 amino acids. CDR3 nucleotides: TGTGCCAGCTCACCCGAGGGTCAGCCCCAGCATTTT. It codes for CASSPEGQPQHF.

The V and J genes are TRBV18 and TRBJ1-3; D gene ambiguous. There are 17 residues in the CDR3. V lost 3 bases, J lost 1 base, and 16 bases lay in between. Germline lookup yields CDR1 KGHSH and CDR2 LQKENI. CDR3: CASSPPGRGYSGNTIYF. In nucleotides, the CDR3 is TGTGCCAGCTCACCTCCGGGCCGGGGATATTCTGGAAACACCATATATTTT.

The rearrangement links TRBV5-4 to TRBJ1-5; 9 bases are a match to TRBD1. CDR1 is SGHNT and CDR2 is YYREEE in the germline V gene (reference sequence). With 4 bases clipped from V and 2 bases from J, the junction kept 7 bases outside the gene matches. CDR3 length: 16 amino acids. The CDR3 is CASSDTDRGRNQPQHF. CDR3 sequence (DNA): TGTGCCAGCAGCGACACGGACAGGGGACGCAATCAGCCCCAGCATTTT.

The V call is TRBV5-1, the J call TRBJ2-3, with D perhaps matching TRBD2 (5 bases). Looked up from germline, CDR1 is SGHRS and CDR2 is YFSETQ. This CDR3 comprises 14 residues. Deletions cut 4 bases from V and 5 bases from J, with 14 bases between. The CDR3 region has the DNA TGCGCCAGCAGCCGAGCCCGGGATTTAGATACGCAGTATTTT. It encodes CASSRARDLDTQYF.

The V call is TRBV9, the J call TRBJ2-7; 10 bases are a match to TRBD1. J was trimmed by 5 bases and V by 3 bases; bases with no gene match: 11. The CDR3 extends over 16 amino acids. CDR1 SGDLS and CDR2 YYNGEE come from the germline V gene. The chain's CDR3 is CASSGKPGQGTHEQYF. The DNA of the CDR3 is TGTGCCAGCAGCGGAAAACCGGGACAGGGGACCCACGAGCAGTACTTC.

DNA of the CDR3: TGCGCCAGCAGCTACGGGACTAGTAGTCTGGATGAGCAGTTCTTC. Translating gives CASSYGTSSLDEQFF. The rearrangement links TRBV5-1 to TRBJ2-1; 8 bases line up with TRBD2. CDR1 SGHRS and CDR2 YFSETQ come from the germline V gene. Trimming cost V 3 bases and J 8 bases; bases outside gene matches: 10. The CDR3 totals 15 residues.

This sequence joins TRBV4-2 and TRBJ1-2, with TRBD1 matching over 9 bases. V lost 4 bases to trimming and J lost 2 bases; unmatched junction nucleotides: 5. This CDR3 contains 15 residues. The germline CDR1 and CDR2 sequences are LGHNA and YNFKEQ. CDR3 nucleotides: TGTGCCAGCAGCCGAACAGGGGGCGAGAACTATGGCTACACCTTC. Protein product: CASSRTGGENYGYTF.

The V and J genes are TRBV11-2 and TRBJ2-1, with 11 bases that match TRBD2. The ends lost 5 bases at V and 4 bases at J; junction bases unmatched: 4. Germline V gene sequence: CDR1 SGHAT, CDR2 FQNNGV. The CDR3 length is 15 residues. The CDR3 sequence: CASSIGTSGYNEQFF. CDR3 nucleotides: TGTGCCAGCAGCATCGGGACTAGCGGATACAATGAGCAGTTCTTC.

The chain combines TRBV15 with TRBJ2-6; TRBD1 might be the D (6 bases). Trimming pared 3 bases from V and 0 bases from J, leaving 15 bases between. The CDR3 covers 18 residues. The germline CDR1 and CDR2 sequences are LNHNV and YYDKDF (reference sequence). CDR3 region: CATSRKGVTNSGANVLTF. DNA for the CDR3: TGTGCCACCAGCAGGAAGGGGGTTACGAACTCTGGGGCCAACGTCCTGACTTTC.

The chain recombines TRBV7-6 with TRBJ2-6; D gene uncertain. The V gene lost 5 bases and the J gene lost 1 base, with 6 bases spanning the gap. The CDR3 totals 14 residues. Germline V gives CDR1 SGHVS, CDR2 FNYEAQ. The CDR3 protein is CASSDRSGANVLTF. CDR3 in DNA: TGTGCCAGCAGCGATCGGTCTGGGGCCAACGTCCTGACTTTC.

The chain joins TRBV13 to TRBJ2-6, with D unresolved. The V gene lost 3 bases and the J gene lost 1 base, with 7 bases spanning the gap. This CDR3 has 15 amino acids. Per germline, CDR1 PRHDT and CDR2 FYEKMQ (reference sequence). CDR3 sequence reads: CASSFGRSGANVLTF. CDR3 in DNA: TGTGCCAGCAGCTTTGGCCGTTCTGGGGCCAACGTCCTGACTTTC. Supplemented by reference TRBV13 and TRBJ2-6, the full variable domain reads AAGVIQSPRHLIKEKRETATLKCYPIPRHDTVYWYQQGPGQDPQFLISFYEKMQSDKGSIPDRFSAQQFSDYHSELNMSSLELGDSALYFCASSFGRSGANVLTFGAGSRLTVL.

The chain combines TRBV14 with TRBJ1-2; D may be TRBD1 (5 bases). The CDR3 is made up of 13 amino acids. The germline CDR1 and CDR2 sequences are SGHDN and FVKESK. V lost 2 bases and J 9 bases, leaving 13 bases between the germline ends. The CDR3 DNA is TGTGCCAGCAGCCAACAAGGGGCCGTGCGCTACACCTTC. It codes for CASSQQGAVRYTF.

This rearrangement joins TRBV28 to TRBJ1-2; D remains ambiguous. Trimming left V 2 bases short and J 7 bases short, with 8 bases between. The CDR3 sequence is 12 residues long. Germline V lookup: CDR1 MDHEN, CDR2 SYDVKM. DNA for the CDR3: TGTGCCAGCAGTTTAGCGAAAACTGGCTACACCTTC. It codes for CASSLAKTGYTF.

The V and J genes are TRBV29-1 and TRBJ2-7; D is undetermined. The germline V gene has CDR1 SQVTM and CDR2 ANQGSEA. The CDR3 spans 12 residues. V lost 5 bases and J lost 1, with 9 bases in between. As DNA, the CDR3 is TGCAGCGTTTTTACACCTTCCTACGAGCAGTACTTC. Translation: CSVFTPSYEQYF.

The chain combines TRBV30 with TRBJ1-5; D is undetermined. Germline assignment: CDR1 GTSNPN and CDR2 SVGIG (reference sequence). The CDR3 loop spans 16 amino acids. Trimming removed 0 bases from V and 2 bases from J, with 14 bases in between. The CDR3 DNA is TGTGCCTGGAGTGTAGCGGGAGGGTCGGGCAATCAGCCCCAGCATTTT. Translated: CAWSVAGGSGNQPQHF.

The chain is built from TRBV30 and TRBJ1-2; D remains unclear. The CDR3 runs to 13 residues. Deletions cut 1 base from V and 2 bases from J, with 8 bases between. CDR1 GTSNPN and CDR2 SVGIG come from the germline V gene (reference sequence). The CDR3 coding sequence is TGTGCCTGGAGTGGGGCATGGAACTATGGCTACACCTTC. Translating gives CAWSGAWNYGYTF.

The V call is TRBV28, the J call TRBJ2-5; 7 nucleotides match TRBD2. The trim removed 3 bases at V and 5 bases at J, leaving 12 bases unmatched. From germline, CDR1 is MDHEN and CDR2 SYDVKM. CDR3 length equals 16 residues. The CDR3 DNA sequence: TGTGCCAGCAGTTTGATGGGGGAGGGGATTGGCGAGACCCAGTACTTC. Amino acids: CASSLMGEGIGETQYF.

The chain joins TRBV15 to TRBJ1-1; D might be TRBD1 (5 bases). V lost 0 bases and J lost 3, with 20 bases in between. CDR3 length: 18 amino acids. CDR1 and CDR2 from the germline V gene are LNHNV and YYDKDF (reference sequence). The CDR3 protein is CATSRDPQGTVIDTEAFF. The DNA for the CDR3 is TGTGCCACCAGCAGAGATCCCCAGGGAACAGTAATCGACACTGAAGCTTTCTTT.

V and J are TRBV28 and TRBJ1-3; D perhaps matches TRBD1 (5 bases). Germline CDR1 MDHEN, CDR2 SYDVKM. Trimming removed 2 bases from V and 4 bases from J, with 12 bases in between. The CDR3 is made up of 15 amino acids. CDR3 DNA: TGTGCCAGCAGTTTAGACGGGGGTTCCGGAAACACCATATATTTT. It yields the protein CASSLDGGSGNTIYF.

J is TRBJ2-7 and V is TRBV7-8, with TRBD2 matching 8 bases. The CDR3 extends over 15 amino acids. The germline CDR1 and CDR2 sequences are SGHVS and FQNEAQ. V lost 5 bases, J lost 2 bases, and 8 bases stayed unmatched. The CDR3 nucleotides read TGTGCCAGCAGCCCCGGACTAGCTCAAACCTACGAGCAGTACTTC. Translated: CASSPGLAQTYEQYF.

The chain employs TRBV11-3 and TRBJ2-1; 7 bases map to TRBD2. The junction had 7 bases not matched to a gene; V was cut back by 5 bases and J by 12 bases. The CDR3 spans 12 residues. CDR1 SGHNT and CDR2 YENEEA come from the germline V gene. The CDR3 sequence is CASSRSGLGQFF. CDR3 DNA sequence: TGTGCCAGCAGCCGCTCCGGACTAGGGCAGTTCTTC.

As DNA, the CDR3 is TGTGCCAGCAGCTTAGTCGGCGGCCAAGCCTACGAGCAGTACTTC. Protein: CASSLVGGQAYEQYF. The chain carries TRBV7-2 and TRBJ2-7; the D is unclear. The V end was cut by 1 base, the J end by 2 bases, with 12 bases between. CDR1 and CDR2 (germline): SGHTA, FQGNSA. The CDR3 totals 15 residues.